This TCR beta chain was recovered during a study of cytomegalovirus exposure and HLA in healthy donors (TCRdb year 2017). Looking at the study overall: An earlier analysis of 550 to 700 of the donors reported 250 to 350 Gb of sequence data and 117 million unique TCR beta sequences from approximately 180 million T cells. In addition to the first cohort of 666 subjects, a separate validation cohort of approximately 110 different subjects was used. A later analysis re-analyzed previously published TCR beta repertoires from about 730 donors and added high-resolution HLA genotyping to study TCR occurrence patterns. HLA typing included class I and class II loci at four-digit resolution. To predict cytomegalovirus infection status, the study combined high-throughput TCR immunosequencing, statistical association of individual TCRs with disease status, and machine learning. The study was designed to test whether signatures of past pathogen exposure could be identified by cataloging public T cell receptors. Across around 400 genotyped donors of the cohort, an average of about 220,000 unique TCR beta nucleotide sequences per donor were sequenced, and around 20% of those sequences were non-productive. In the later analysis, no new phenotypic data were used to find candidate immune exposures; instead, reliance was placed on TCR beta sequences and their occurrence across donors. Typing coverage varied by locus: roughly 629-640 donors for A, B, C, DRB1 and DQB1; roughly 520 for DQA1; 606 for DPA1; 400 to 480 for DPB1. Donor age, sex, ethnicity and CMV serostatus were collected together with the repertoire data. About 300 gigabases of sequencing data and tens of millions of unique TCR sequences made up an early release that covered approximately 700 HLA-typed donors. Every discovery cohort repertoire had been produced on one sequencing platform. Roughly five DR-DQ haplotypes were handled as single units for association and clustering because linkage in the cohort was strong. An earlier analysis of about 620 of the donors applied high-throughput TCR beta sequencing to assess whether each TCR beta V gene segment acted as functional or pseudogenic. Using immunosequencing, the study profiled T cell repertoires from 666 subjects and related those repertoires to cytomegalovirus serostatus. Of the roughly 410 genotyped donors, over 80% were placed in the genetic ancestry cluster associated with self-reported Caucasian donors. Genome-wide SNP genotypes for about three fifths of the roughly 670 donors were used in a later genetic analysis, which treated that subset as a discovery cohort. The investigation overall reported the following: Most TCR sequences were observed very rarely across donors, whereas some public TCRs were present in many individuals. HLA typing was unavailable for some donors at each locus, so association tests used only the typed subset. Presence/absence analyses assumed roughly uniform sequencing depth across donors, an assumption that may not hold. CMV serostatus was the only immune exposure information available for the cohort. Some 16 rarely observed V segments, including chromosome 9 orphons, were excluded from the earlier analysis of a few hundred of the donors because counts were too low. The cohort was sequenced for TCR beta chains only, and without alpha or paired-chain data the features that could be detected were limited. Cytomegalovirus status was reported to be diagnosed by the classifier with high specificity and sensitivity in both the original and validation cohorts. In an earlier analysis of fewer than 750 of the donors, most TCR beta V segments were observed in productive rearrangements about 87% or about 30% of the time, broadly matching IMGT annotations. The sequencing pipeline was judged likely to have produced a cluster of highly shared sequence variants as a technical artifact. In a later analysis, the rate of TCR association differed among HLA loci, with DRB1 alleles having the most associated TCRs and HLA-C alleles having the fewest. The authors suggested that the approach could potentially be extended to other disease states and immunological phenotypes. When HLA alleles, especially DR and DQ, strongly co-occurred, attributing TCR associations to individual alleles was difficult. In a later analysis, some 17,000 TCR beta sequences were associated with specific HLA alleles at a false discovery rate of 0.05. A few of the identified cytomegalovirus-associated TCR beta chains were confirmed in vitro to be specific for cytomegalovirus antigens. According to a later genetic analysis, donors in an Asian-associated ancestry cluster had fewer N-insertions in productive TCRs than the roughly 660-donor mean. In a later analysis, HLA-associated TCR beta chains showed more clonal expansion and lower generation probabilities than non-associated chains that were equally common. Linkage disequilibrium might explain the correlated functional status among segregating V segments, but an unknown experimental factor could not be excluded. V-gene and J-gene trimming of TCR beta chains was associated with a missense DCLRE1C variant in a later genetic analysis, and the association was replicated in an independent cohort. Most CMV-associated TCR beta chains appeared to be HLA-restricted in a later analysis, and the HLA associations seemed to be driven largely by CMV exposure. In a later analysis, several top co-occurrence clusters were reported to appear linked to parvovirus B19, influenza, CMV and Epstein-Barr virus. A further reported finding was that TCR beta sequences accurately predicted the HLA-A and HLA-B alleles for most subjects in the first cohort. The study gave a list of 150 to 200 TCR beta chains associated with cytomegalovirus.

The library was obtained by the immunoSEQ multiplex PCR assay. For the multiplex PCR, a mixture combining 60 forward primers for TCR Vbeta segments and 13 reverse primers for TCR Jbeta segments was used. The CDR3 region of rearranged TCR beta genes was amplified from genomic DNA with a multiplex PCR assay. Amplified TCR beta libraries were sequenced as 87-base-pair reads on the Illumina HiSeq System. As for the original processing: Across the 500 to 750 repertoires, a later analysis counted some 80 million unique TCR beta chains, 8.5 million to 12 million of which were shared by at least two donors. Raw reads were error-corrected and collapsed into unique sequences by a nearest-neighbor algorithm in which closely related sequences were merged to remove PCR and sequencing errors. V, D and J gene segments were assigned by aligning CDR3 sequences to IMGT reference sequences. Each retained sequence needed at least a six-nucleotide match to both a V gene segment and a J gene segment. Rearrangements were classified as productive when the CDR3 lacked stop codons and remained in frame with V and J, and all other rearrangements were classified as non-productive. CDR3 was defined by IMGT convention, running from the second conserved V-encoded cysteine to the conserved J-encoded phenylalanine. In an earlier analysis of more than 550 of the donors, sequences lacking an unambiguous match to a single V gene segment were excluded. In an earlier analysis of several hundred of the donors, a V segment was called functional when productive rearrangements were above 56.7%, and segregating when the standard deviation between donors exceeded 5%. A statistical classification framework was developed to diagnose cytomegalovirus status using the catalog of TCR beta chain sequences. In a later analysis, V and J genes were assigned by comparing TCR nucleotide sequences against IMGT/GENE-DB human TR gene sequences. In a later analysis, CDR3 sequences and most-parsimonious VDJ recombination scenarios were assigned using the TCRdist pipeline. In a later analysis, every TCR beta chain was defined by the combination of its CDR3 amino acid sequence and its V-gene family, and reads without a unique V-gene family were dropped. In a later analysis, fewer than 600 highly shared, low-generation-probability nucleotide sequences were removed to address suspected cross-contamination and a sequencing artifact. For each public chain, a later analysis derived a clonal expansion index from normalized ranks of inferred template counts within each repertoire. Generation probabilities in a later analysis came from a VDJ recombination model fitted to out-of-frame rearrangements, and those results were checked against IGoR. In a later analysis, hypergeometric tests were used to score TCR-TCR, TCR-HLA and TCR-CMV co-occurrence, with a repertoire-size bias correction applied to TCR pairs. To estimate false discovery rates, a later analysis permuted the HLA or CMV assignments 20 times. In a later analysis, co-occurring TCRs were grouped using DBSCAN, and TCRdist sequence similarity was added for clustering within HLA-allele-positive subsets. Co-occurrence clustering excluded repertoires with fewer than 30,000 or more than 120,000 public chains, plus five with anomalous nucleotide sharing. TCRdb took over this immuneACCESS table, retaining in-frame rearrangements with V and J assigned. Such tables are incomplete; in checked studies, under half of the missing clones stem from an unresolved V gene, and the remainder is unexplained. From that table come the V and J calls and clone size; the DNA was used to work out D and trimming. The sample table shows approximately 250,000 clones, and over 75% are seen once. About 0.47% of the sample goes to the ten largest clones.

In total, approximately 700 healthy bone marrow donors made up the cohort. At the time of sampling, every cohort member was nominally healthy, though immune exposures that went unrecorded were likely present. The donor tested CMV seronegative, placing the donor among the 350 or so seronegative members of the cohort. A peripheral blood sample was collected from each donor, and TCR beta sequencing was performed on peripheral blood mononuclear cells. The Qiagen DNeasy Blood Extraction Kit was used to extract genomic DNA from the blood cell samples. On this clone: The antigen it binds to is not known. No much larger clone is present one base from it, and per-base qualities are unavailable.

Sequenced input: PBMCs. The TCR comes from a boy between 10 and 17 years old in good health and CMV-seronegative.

The CDR3 has the sequence CASSQQLDTEAFF. In nucleotide form, the sequence is TGTGCCAGCAGCCAACAATTGGACACTGAAGCTTTCTTT. The V and J segments used are TRBV2 and TRBJ1-1; the D gene assignment is ambiguous. As encoded in the germline V gene, CDR1 is SNHLY while CDR2 is FYNNEI. The CDR3 measures 13 amino acids from cysteine to phenylalanine. The only DNA kept is the CDR3, 39 bases in frame from the first base. V is clipped by 6 bases and J by 3 bases, and the sequence between their germline boundaries is 11 bases long.